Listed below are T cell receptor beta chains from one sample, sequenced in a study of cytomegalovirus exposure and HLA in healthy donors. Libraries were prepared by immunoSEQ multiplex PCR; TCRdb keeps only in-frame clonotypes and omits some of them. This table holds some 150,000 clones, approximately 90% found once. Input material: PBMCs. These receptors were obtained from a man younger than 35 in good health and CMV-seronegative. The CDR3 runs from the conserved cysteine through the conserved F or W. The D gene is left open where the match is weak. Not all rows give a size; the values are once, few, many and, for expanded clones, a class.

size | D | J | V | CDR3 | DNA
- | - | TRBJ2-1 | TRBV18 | CASSERRGGTEQFF | TGTGCCAGCTCAGAACGGAGGGGGGGTACTGAGCAGTTCTTC
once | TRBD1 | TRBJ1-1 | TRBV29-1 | CSVQGGNTEAFF | TGCAGCGTGCAGGGGGGAAACACTGAAGCTTTCTTT
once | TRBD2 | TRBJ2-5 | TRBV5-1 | CASSLGLAGVGETQYF | TGCGCCAGCAGCCTCGGACTAGCGGGAGTTGGAGAGACCCAGTACTTC
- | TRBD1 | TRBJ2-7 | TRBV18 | CASSQGAIEGYEQYF | TGTGCCAGCTCACAGGGGGCTATAGAGGGCTACGAGCAGTACTTC
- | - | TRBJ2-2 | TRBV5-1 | CASSGPGRGNTGELFF | TGCGCCAGCAGCGGCCCCGGGCGGGGGAACACCGGGGAGCTGTTTTTT
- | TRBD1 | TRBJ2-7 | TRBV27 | CASSPMTGGVKGYEQYF | TGTGCCAGCAGCCCTATGACAGGGGGCGTGAAGGGCTACGAGCAGTACTTC
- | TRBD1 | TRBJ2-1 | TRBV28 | CASSSSGTGRHNEQFF | TGTGCCAGCAGTTCTTCCGGGACAGGGCGACACAATGAGCAGTTCTTC
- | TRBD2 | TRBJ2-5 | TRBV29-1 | CSVGESSGVKETQYF | TGCAGCGTAGGGGAGTCTAGCGGGGTAAAAGAGACCCAGTACTTC
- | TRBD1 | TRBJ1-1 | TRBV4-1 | CASSLGQGNTEAFF | TGCGCCAGCAGCCTTGGACAGGGGAACACTGAAGCTTTCTTT
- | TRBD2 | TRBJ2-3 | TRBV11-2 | CASSSAGGDTQYF | TGTGCCAGCAGCTCGGCGGGGGGAGATACGCAGTATTTT
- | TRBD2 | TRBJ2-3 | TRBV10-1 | CASRSGGTDTQYF | TGCGCCAGCCGTAGCGGGGGCACAGATACGCAGTATTTT
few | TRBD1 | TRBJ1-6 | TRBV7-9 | CASSLGQGYSPLHF | TGTGCCAGCAGCCTAGGACAGGGTTATTCACCCCTCCACTTT
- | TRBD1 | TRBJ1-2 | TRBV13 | CASSQGQGDGYGYTF | TGTGCCAGCAGCCAGGGACAGGGGGATGGCTATGGCTACACCTTC
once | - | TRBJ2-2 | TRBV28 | CASRLGGGFNTGELFF | TGTGCCAGCCGACTCGGAGGGGGCTTTAACACCGGGGAGCTGTTTTTT
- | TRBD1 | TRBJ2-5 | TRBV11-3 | CASSLRGQTKETQYF | TGTGCCAGCAGCTTAAGGGGACAGACAAAAGAGACCCAGTACTTC
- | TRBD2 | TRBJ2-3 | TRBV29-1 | CSVGREGGPSDTQYF | TGCAGCGTGGGACGGGAGGGAGGGCCATCAGATACGCAGTATTTT
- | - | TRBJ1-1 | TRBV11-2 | CASSYQGTMNTEAFF | TGTGCCAGCAGCTACCAGGGCACCATGAACACTGAAGCTTTCTTT
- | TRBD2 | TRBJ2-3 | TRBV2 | CASTRTSGSGDTQYF | TGTGCCAGCACTCGGACTAGCGGGAGCGGGGATACGCAGTATTTT
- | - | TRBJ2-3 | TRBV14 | CASSQRGIFTDTQYF | TGTGCCAGCAGCCAGCGCGGCATTTTCACAGATACGCAGTATTTT
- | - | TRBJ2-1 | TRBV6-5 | CASSYRVDDEQFF | TGTGCCAGCAGTTATCGGGTTGACGATGAGCAGTTCTTC
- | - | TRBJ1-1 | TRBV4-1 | CASSQTRNTEAFF | TGCGCCAGCAGCCAAACAAGGAACACTGAAGCTTTCTTT
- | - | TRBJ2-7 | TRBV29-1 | CSVDFTGTSYEQYF | TGCAGCGTTGATTTCACAGGGACCTCCTACGAGCAGTACTTC
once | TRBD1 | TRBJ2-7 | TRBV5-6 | CASSWTGDSYEQYF | TGTGCCAGCAGCTGGACAGGGGATTCCTACGAGCAGTACTTC
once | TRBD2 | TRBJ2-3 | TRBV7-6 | CASSLAPPIAGASTDTQYF | TGTGCCAGCAGCTTAGCGCCCCCCATAGCGGGTGCTAGCACAGATACGCAGTATTTT
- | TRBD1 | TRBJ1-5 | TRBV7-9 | CASSFGLGQGPGQPQHF | TGTGCCAGCAGCTTCGGACTCGGACAGGGACCAGGGCAGCCCCAGCATTTT
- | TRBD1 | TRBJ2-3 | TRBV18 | CASSPSAVGTGSTDTQYF | TGTGCCAGCTCACCTTCTGCCGTAGGGACAGGGAGCACAGATACGCAGTATTTT
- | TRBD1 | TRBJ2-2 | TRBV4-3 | CASSQVHRGLTGELFF | TGCGCCAGCAGCCAAGTTCACAGGGGGTTGACCGGGGAGCTGTTTTTT
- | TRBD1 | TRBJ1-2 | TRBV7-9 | CASSPGQAGHTF | TGTGCCAGCAGCCCGGGACAGGCGGGGCACACCTTC
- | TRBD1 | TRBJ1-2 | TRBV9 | CASSVGSGGEYGYTF | TGTGCCAGCAGCGTAGGGTCAGGGGGCGAATATGGCTACACCTTC
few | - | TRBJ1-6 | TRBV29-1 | CSVGEYSPLHF | TGCAGCGTTGGGGAGTATTCACCCCTCCACTTT
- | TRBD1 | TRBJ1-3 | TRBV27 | CASSTTGRDSGNTIYF | TGTGCCAGCAGTACGACAGGGAGAGACTCTGGAAACACCATATATTTT
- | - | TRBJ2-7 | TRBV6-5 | CASSSDGLILYEQYF | TGTGCCAGCAGTTCCGACGGACTAATACTCTACGAGCAGTACTTC
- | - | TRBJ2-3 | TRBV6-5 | CASSYSRGSDTQYF | TGTGCCAGCAGTTACTCCAGGGGCTCAGATACGCAGTATTTT
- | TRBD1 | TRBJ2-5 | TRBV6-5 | CASRQGPETQYF | TGTGCCAGCCGACAGGGGCCAGAGACCCAGTACTTC
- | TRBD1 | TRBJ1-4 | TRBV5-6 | CASSFGTDATNEKLFF | TGTGCCAGCAGCTTTGGGACAGACGCAACTAATGAAAAACTGTTTTTT
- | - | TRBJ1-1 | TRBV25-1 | CASSWGGQTEAFF | TGTGCCAGCAGTTGGGGGGGGCAAACTGAAGCTTTCTTT
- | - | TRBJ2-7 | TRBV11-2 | CASSPTPRSSYEQYF | TGTGCCAGCAGCCCTACCCCTAGGTCTTCCTACGAGCAGTACTTC
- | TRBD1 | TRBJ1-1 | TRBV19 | CASDRGLDTEAFF | TGTGCCAGCGACAGGGGGCTGGACACTGAAGCTTTCTTT
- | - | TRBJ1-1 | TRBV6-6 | CASRAGSSAFF | TGTGCCAGCAGAGCCGGGTCCTCAGCTTTCTTT
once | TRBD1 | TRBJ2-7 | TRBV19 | CASSIGDRAHEQYF | TGTGCCAGTAGTATAGGGGACAGGGCCCACGAGCAGTACTTC
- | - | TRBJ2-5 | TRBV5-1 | CASSLEGLAGGTQYF | TGCGCCAGCAGCTTGGAGGGCTTGGCGGGCGGGACCCAGTACTTC
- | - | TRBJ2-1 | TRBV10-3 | CAISGQDYNEQFF | TGTGCCATCAGTGGGCAGGACTACAATGAGCAGTTCTTC
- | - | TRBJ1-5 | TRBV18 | CASSPDDGIHSNQPQHF | TGTGCCAGCTCACCCGATGACGGGATTCATAGCAATCAGCCCCAGCATTTT
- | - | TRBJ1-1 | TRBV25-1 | CASSESNTEAFF | TGTGCCAGCAGTGAATCTAACACTGAAGCTTTCTTT